The rows below give T cell receptor beta chains drawn from one sample of a study of PD-1 blockade in classical Hodgkin lymphoma. Measured with immunoSEQ multiplex PCR; TCRdb has only the in-frame clones, and not every one. The sample has 45,000 to 50,000 clones, around 82% seen once. The source was peripheral blood mononuclear cells (PBMCs), collected before the second cycle of nivolumab. The receptor source for this set is a human donor with classical Hodgkin lymphoma. Both conserved end residues are part of each CDR3.

TRBV11-2,TRBJ1-2,CASSLVARDRVSGYTF
TRBV6-1,TRBJ1-2,CASIPPGSGYTF
TRBV4-1,TRBJ2-5,CASSQEGPRETQYF
TRBV5-1,TRBJ2-5,CASSFYPYPGQGARTNQETQYF
TRBV6-4,TRBJ2-7,CARKTPGQTLYEQYF
TRBV5-4,TRBJ2-3,CASSPGETTRVADTQYF
TRBV6-6,TRBJ2-2,CASSLLRDLNTGELFF
TRBV6-4,TRBJ2-6,CASSGTSGSGANVLTF
TRBV27,TRBJ2-5,CASSFHGTGAKKTQYF
TRBV19,TRBJ2-1,CASSSPGRYEQFF
TRBV6-5,TRBJ2-1,CASSKTSGRYNEQFF
TRBV9,TRBJ1-1,CASSGHGTEAFF
TRBV18,TRBJ1-1,CASSPLASGGNTEAFF
TRBV10-3,TRBJ1-6,CASQGTEGSPLHF
TRBV7-8,TRBJ2-1,CASSLLDRVPYNEQFF
TRBV7-8,TRBJ2-1,CASRRTSGISNEQFF
TRBV30,TRBJ2-1,CAWRIAGVRDEQFF
TRBV19,TRBJ2-7,CASRRQDWDEQYF
TRBV20-1,TRBJ2-7,CSAGSSYEQYF
TRBV7-9,TRBJ2-2,CASSLGQIAGELFF
TRBV4-2,TRBJ2-3,CASSQEATGWGTDTQYF